The 24 T cell receptor beta chains given below trace back to one sample, sequenced in a study of blood T cell repertoires in COVID-19. Sequenced by immunoSEQ multiplex PCR; TCRdb stores in-frame clones only, minus some. This table holds around 200,000 clones, more than 75% found once. Sequencing was carried out using peripheral blood. These receptors all come from a man aged 18 to 30 with active or convalescent COVID-19.

The chain combines TRBV5-4 with TRBJ1-1, with D maybe TRBD1 (5 bases). The CDR3 runs 16 residues. Germline V gives CDR1 SGHNT, CDR2 YYREEE (reference sequence). Trimming took 1 base from V and 8 from J, leaving 21 bases between them. The CDR3 spells CASSLLQGRGEGEAFF. CDR3 coding DNA: TGTGCCAGCAGCTTGTTGCAGGGAAGAGGGGAGGGAGAAGCTTTCTTT.

This clone has just one count. The chain recombines TRBV7-2 with TRBJ1-1; D uncertain. Between the trimmed V and J ends, which lost 1 base and 0 bases, there was a span of 9 bases. This CDR3 spans 15 amino acids. Germline V gives CDR1 SGHTA, CDR2 FQGNSA. DNA of the CDR3: TGTGCCAGCAGCTTAGGACTGCTCATGAACACTGAAGCTTTCTTT. Translating it yields CASSLGLLMNTEAFF.

In this sample, this clone turned up once. The chain joins TRBV28 to TRBJ1-5; 8 nucleotides line up with TRBD1. The CDR3 covers 15 residues. Germline assignment: CDR1 MDHEN and CDR2 SYDVKM. V shed 5 bases and J 3 bases; nucleotides not matched to a gene: 6. CDR3 residues: CASSQVRGPNQPQHF. The CDR3, as DNA: TGTGCCAGCAGTCAGGTCAGGGGGCCCAATCAGCCCCAGCATTTT.

V usage is TRBV28 and J usage is TRBJ1-2; D is unresolved. This CDR3 has 13 amino acids. CDR1 MDHEN and CDR2 SYDVKM come from the germline V gene. V was cut by 2 bases and J by 1 base, with 5 bases left in between. CDR3 bases: TGTGCCAGCAGTTTACAGGTTAACTATGGCTACACCTTC. This translates into CASSLQVNYGYTF.

The chain couples TRBV7-6 to TRBJ1-5; tentatively, D is TRBD1 (5 bases). Per the germline V gene, CDR1 is SGHVS and CDR2 is FNYEAQ. The CDR3 contains 15 residues. The V end was cut by 0 bases, the J end by 7 bases, with 13 bases between. The CDR3 DNA follows: TGTGCCAGCAGCTTAGCTGGGGGAGGTAACCAGCCCCAGCATTTT. As protein: CASSLAGGGNQPQHF.

The chain has TRBV5-1 and TRBJ1-5; 9 bases map to TRBD1. V was pared by 10 bases and J by 7 bases, with 15 bases of the junction left unmatched. Germline-derived CDR1 and CDR2 are SGHRS and YFSETQ. The CDR3 is made up of 15 amino acids. Written as DNA, the CDR3 is TGCGCCGGCGCGTCTTCCGGGACAGGGCGCCAGCCCCAGCATTTT. Encoded protein: CAGASSGTGRQPQHF.

This clone was counted a few times. The gene calls are TRBV6-5 and TRBJ1-1; 10 nucleotides agree with TRBD1. This CDR3 spans 14 amino acids. V trimming: 6 bases; J trimming: 7 bases; junction bases outside the gene matches: 8. The germline V gene has CDR1 MNHEY and CDR2 SVGAGI. The CDR3 DNA reads as TGTGCCAGCAGAAGGACAGGGGGATTCTTTGAAGCTTTCTTT. It specifies CASRRTGGFFEAFF.

This clone was recorded once. The rearrangement uses TRBV24-1 and TRBJ2-1, with TRBD1 as a possible D gene (6 bases). Trimming stripped 4 bases from V and 3 bases from J, with 15 bases between. The CDR3 runs 16 residues. CDR1 KGHDR and CDR2 SFDVKD come from the germline V gene. The CDR3 is CATSDPTGTFYNEQFF. The CDR3 nucleotides read TGTGCCACCAGTGACCCAACCGGGACATTCTACAATGAGCAGTTCTTC.

CDR3 loop: CASSHVGTGSSGANVLTF. The CDR3, as DNA: TGTGCCAGCAGCCACGTCGGGACAGGGTCCTCTGGGGCCAACGTCCTGACTTTC. This chain uses TRBV4-2 with TRBJ2-6, with 9 bases that match TRBD1. CDR1 and CDR2 (germline): LGHNA, YNFKEQ. The CDR3 extends over 18 amino acids. The V segment lost 3 bases and the J segment 0 bases; nucleotides outside the gene matches: 6.

The chain uses TRBV6-2 or TRBV6-3 and TRBJ2-5, with D maybe TRBD1 (5 bases). The germline CDR1 and CDR2 sequences are MNHEY and SVGEGT. The CDR3 is 16 amino acids. Deletions cut 7 bases from V and 2 bases from J, with 20 bases between. DNA of the CDR3: TGTGCCAGCATCCCCAGATACAGGACGGAACAAGAGACCCAGTACTTC. Amino acid sequence: CASIPRYRTEQETQYF.

V usage is TRBV18 and J usage is TRBJ2-6, with D unclear. Germline V CDR1 and CDR2: KGHSH, LQKENI. The CDR3 totals 16 residues. The V end was cut by 6 bases, the J end by 0 bases, with 12 bases between. The CDR3 reads CASSQAIGSGANVLTF. The CDR3 coding sequence is TGTGCCAGCTCCCAGGCCATCGGCTCTGGGGCCAACGTCCTGACTTTC.

The chain is built from TRBV12-3 or TRBV12-4 and TRBJ1-2, with 7 nucleotides matching TRBD1. There are 13 residues in the CDR3. With 5 bases clipped from V and 3 bases from J, the junction kept 3 bases outside the gene matches. The CDR3 loop reads CASSPTGDYGYTF. Written as DNA, the CDR3 is TGTGCCAGCAGTCCCACAGGGGACTATGGCTACACCTTC.

This clone was detected a few times. The rearrangement uses TRBV7-9 and TRBJ1-2, with D maybe TRBD1 (5 bases). Trimming removed 6 bases from V and 4 bases from J, with 15 bases in between. CDR3 length equals 14 residues. Germline V gives CDR1 SEHNR, CDR2 FQNEAQ (reference sequence). CDR3 DNA sequence: TGTGCCAGCAGTGGTCTGGGGCTAGGCTATGGCTACACCTTC. Its translation: CASSGLGLGYGYTF.

The chain employs TRBV19 and TRBJ1-1; 8 nucleotides line up with TRBD1. This CDR3 has 14 amino acids. J lost 5 bases, V lost 2 bases, and 4 bases had no gene match. Per germline, CDR1 LNHDA and CDR2 SQIVND (reference sequence). CDR3 sequence (DNA): TGTGCCAGTAGTATAACCAGGGGGCGAACTGAAGCTTTCTTT. It yields the protein CASSITRGRTEAFF. Using reference TRBV19 and TRBJ1-1 for the parts outside the CDR3, the full variable domain is DGGITQSPKYLFRKEGQNVTLSCEQNLNHDAMYWYRQDPGQGLRLIYYSQIVNDFQKGDIAEGYSVSREKKESFPLTVTSAQKNPTAFYLCASSITRGRTEAFFGQGTRLTVV.

The chain recombines TRBV12-5 with TRBJ2-1, with a weak D call TRBD1 (7 bases). The CDR3 loop spans 12 amino acids. The V end lost 6 bases, the J end lost 7 bases, and 10 bases lay between the germline ends. The germline gives CDR1 LGHNT, CDR2 FRNRAP. The chain's CDR3 is CASGQGGNEQFF. The CDR3 nucleotides read TGTGCTAGTGGCCAGGGGGGAAATGAGCAGTTCTTC.

The gene calls are TRBV5-6 and TRBJ2-5; possible D gene TRBD2, 5 bases. This CDR3 is 14 amino acids long. The germline V gene has CDR1 SGHDT and CDR2 YYEEEE. V lost 0 bases and J lost 2, with 8 bases in between. The CDR3 nucleotides are TGTGCCAGCAGCTTGGGACGGGGACAAGAGACCCAGTACTTC. Amino acid sequence: CASSLGRGQETQYF. Full variable domain (missing parts from reference TRBV5-6 and TRBJ2-5): DAGVTQSPTHLIKTRGQQVTLRCSPKSGHDTVSWYQQALGQGPQFIFQYYEEEERQRGNFPDRFSGHQFPNYSSELNVNALLLGDSALYLCASSLGRGQETQYFGPGTRLLVL.

J is TRBJ1-2 and V is TRBV25-1; 7 nucleotides line up with TRBD1. Germline-derived CDR1 and CDR2 are MGHDK and SYGVNS. V trimming: 2 bases; J trimming: 0 bases; junction bases outside the gene matches: 6. The CDR3 length is 16 residues. In DNA, the CDR3 is TGTGCCAGCAGTGAACTTGAGGGGGCAGCTAACTATGGCTACACCTTC. Translating gives CASSELEGAANYGYTF.

The CDR3 protein is CASSQDAGTVPSGNTIYF. DNA of the CDR3: TGTGCCAGCAGCCAAGATGCGGGTACAGTACCCTCTGGAAACACCATATATTTT. V is TRBV14 and J is TRBJ1-3; D call uncertain. The CDR3 runs to 18 residues. The V end lost 0 bases, the J end lost 0 bases, and 15 bases lay between the germline ends. In germline, CDR1 is SGHDN, CDR2 FVKESK.

The J gene is TRBJ2-3, the V gene TRBV28; 9 nucleotides line up with TRBD2. V lost 7 bases and J lost 4; bases outside the gene matches: 3. This CDR3 comprises 13 residues. The germline CDR1 and CDR2 sequences are MDHEN and SYDVKM. The CDR3 is CASMSGGPDTQYF. CDR3 DNA sequence: TGTGCCAGCATGAGCGGGGGGCCAGATACGCAGTATTTT.

The chain uses TRBV5-1 and TRBJ1-3, with TRBD1 matching over 7 bases. Germline V gives CDR1 SGHRS, CDR2 YFSETQ. Trimming removed 2 bases from V and 4 bases from J; junction bases left unmatched: 6. This CDR3 is 15 amino acids long. The CDR3 DNA follows: TGCGCCAGCAGCTTTACAGGGGCGCCCGGAAACACCATATATTTT. This translates into CASSFTGAPGNTIYF.

The chain is built from TRBV6-5 and TRBJ2-7, with 9 positions matching TRBD1. Germline-derived CDR1 and CDR2 are MNHEY and SVGAGI. CDR3 length: 13 residues. With 6 bases clipped from V and 3 bases from J, the junction kept 3 bases outside the gene matches. Written as DNA, the CDR3 is TGTGCCAGCAGGGGGACAGGGCGCTACGAGCAGTACGTC. It yields the protein CASRGTGRYEQYV.

The chain couples TRBV25-1 to TRBJ2-2; D is unresolved. Trimming removed 5 bases at V and 2 bases at J, with 6 bases between. Per the germline V gene, CDR1 is MGHDK and CDR2 is SYGVNS. The CDR3 contains 13 residues. The DNA for the CDR3 is TGTGCCAGCAGTCTTGTCAACACCGGGGAGCTGTTTTTT. Protein sequence: CASSLVNTGELFF.

This clone was picked up a small number of times. The rearrangement links TRBV19 to TRBJ1-1; the match to TRBD1 covers 10 bases. With 7 bases clipped from V and 5 bases from J, the junction kept 7 bases outside the gene matches. Germline loops: CDR1 LNHDA, CDR2 SQIVND (reference sequence). This CDR3 is 14 amino acids long. CDR3 DNA sequence: TGTGCCAGTACAGACAGGGGGCTGGCGACTGAAGCTTTCTTT. Protein: CASTDRGLATEAFF.

The rearrangement links TRBV7-3 to TRBJ1-3, with D maybe TRBD1 (5 bases). From germline, CDR1 is SGHTA and CDR2 FQGTGA. The V end was cut by 5 bases, the J end by 4 bases, with 18 bases between. CDR3 size: 16 residues. The CDR3 protein is CASSPTPRGLGNTIYF. Here the CDR3 DNA reads TGTGCCAGCAGCCCCACCCCCCGGGGACTAGGAAACACCATATATTTT.